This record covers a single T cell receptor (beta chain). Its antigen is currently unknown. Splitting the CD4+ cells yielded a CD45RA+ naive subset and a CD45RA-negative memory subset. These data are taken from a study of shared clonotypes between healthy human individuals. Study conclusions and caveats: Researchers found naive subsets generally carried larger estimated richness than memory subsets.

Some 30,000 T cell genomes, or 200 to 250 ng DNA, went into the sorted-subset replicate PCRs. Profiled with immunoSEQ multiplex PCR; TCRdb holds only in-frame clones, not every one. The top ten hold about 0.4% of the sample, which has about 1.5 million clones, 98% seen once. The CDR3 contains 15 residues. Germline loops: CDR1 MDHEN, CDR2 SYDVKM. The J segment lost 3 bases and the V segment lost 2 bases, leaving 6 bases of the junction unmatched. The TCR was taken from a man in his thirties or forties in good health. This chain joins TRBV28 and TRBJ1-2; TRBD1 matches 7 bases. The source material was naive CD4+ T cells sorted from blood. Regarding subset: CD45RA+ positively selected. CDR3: CASSLVDREDYGYTF. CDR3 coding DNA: TGTGCCAGCAGTTTAGTAGACAGGGAAGACTATGGCTACACCTTC.